A selection of T cell receptor beta chains follows, all from one sample in a study of memory CD4+ T cells and cytomegalovirus serostatus. TCRdb's table, derived via immunoSEQ multiplex PCR, lists solely in-frame clones and lacks some. This sample has 41,000 or so clones, with roughly 77% found just once. Sequenced material: memory CD4+ T cells from blood. The receptors were gathered from an adult in good health and CMV-seronegative. Each CDR3 is given with its conserved first and last residue. The D gene is left open where the match is weak.

v_call: TRBV6-1
j_call: TRBJ1-1
d_call: NA
cdr3_aa: CASSGGMRSGTEAFF

v_call: TRBV28
j_call: TRBJ1-1
d_call: NA
cdr3_aa: CASSLRRDTEAFF

v_call: TRBV7-8
j_call: TRBJ1-4
d_call: NA
cdr3_aa: CASSPLGGRVEEKLFF

v_call: TRBV2
j_call: TRBJ1-3
d_call: NA
cdr3_aa: CASSERGRVVGNTIYF

v_call: TRBV7-8
j_call: TRBJ2-2
d_call: NA
cdr3_aa: CASSLWGRLTGELFF

v_call: TRBV9
j_call: TRBJ1-2
d_call: NA
cdr3_aa: CASSEDDRKGYTF

v_call: TRBV30
j_call: TRBJ2-7
d_call: NA
cdr3_aa: CAWSVRGADEQYF

v_call: TRBV10-1
j_call: TRBJ2-5
d_call: NA
cdr3_aa: CASSGITGAQETQYF

v_call: TRBV6-1
j_call: TRBJ2-5
d_call: TRBD2
cdr3_aa: CASSEAWVAGQETQYF

v_call: TRBV21-1
j_call: TRBJ2-7
d_call: NA
cdr3_aa: CASSKGPERDRGLAYF

v_call: TRBV4-2
j_call: TRBJ1-1
d_call: TRBD1
cdr3_aa: CASSPQPQGQGFSAFF

v_call: TRBV7-2
j_call: TRBJ2-3
d_call: NA
cdr3_aa: CASSLENTDTQYF

v_call: TRBV7-9
j_call: TRBJ1-5
d_call: TRBD1
cdr3_aa: CASSLGDSSNQPQHF

v_call: TRBV27
j_call: TRBJ1-6
d_call: NA
cdr3_aa: CASRALLERGGSPLHF

v_call: TRBV7-2
j_call: TRBJ1-1
d_call: NA
cdr3_aa: CASSTQGDTEAFF

v_call: TRBV6-6
j_call: TRBJ2-6
d_call: NA
cdr3_aa: CAGNFYRVRANVLTF

v_call: TRBV6-1
j_call: TRBJ1-1
d_call: NA
cdr3_aa: CASSEGVASWAFF

v_call: TRBV15
j_call: TRBJ1-1
d_call: NA
cdr3_aa: CATSSGGNTEAFF

v_call: TRBV28
j_call: TRBJ1-5
d_call: NA
cdr3_aa: CATREPMGGNQPQHF

v_call: TRBV5-5
j_call: TRBJ2-7
d_call: NA
cdr3_aa: CASSFTQVGFEQYF

v_call: TRBV4-1
j_call: TRBJ1-5
d_call: NA
cdr3_aa: CASSQEGYTPQPQHF

v_call: TRBV5-1
j_call: TRBJ2-7
d_call: TRBD2
cdr3_aa: CASSGLAGVGTYEQYF

v_call: TRBV11-2
j_call: TRBJ1-3
d_call: NA
cdr3_aa: CASSFQHTSFSGNTIYF

v_call: TRBV4-2
j_call: TRBJ1-6
d_call: TRBD1
cdr3_aa: CASTLQGIGNSPLHF

v_call: TRBV15
j_call: TRBJ1-5
d_call: NA
cdr3_aa: CATSWSLSGDQPQHF

v_call: TRBV7-2
j_call: TRBJ1-5
d_call: NA
cdr3_aa: CASSLSTGNQPQHF

v_call: TRBV30
j_call: TRBJ2-5
d_call: NA
cdr3_aa: CAWSRTRETQYF

v_call: TRBV7-9
j_call: TRBJ2-3
d_call: TRBD2
cdr3_aa: CASRSSGGAPDTQYF

v_call: TRBV7-2
j_call: TRBJ1-1
d_call: TRBD1
cdr3_aa: CASGDRGWTEAFF

v_call: TRBV7-9
j_call: TRBJ1-2
d_call: NA
cdr3_aa: CASSLGQGIYGYTF

v_call: TRBV27
j_call: TRBJ2-4
d_call: TRBD2
cdr3_aa: CASSFHSGGEKNIQYF

v_call: TRBV5-1
j_call: TRBJ1-1
d_call: NA
cdr3_aa: CASRVELSRVEAFF

v_call: TRBV4-3
j_call: TRBJ2-5
d_call: TRBD2
cdr3_aa: CASSETLSGGPEEETQYF

v_call: TRBV7-8
j_call: TRBJ2-7
d_call: NA
cdr3_aa: CASSLLGGEQYF

v_call: TRBV7-2
j_call: TRBJ1-1
d_call: NA
cdr3_aa: CASSFSRAEAFF

v_call: TRBV5-6
j_call: TRBJ2-1
d_call: NA
cdr3_aa: CASSVYNEQFF

v_call: TRBV6-5
j_call: TRBJ2-3
d_call: NA
cdr3_aa: CASNEGTRSTDTQYF

v_call: TRBV28
j_call: TRBJ1-3
d_call: NA
cdr3_aa: CASIMVSGDTIYF

v_call: TRBV27
j_call: TRBJ2-6
d_call: NA
cdr3_aa: CASSSALLAGEGANVLTF

v_call: TRBV4-1
j_call: TRBJ1-4
d_call: TRBD1
cdr3_aa: CASSDRGLTNEKLFF

v_call: TRBV7-7
j_call: TRBJ1-1
d_call: TRBD1
cdr3_aa: CAVWDRANTEAFF

v_call: TRBV7-8
j_call: TRBJ2-7
d_call: NA
cdr3_aa: CASTLGPGAYEQYF

v_call: TRBV5-1
j_call: TRBJ1-2
d_call: TRBD1
cdr3_aa: CASSLARGQGYTF

v_call: TRBV5-6
j_call: TRBJ1-1
d_call: NA
cdr3_aa: CASSFWGFGTEAFF

v_call: TRBV7-9
j_call: TRBJ1-1
d_call: NA
cdr3_aa: CASSPQGFTEAFF

v_call: TRBV18
j_call: TRBJ1-5
d_call: TRBD1
cdr3_aa: CASSTTGVGNQPQHF

v_call: TRBV30
j_call: TRBJ1-1
d_call: NA
cdr3_aa: CAWSTGLNTEAFF

v_call: TRBV4-2
j_call: TRBJ1-6
d_call: TRBD1
cdr3_aa: CASSTVEQGGSPLHF

v_call: TRBV6-5
j_call: TRBJ1-6
d_call: NA
cdr3_aa: CASSYSGEVESPLHF

v_call: TRBV6-5
j_call: TRBJ2-2
d_call: NA
cdr3_aa: CASSYEGSRTGELFF

v_call: TRBV11-2
j_call: TRBJ1-1
d_call: NA
cdr3_aa: CASSPSRHTEAFF

v_call: TRBV2
j_call: TRBJ1-5
d_call: TRBD1
cdr3_aa: CASGGTGGFQPQHF